The clone carrying this T cell receptor (beta chain) was detected only a few times. The data were taken from a study of T-cell reconstitution after alpha-beta-depleted transplantation in children. Trimming removed 4 bases from V and 2 bases from J, with 17 bases in between. The length of the CDR3 is 16 residues. A library of TCRbeta sequences, prepared with unique molecular identifiers, was generated. One entry per CDR3 protein, called by TCRdb with MiXCR from the PCR reads. The repertoire holds some 220,000 distinct CDR3 sequences, with 8.5% to 10% as singletons. The receptor was isolated from a human donor who donated a stem cell graft to a child with acute lymphoblastic leukemia. Sequenced here: PBMCs from the stem cell graft donor, sampled from the stem cell graft. The V and J genes are TRBV12-3 or TRBV12-4 and TRBJ2-5; D is perhaps TRBD2 (7 bases). The CDR3 sequence is CASSSGLEGGQETQYF. The CDR3 region has the DNA TGTGCCAGCAGTTCTGGACTAGAAGGGGGTCAAGAGACCCAGTACTTC.